This TCR beta chain comes out of a study of T-cell reconstitution after alpha-beta-depleted transplantation in children (dated by TCRdb to between 2015 and 2016). Turning to the overall study: T-cell immune reconstitution after TCRalphabeta/CD19-depleted allogeneic hematopoietic cell transplantation in children was quantitatively tracked in the study by means of TCR repertoire profiling.

This clonotype has just a few counts. The clone's antigen remains unknown. Base qualities are not at hand, and no much larger clone is one base apart. Library preparation used PCR. Sequencing instrument: Illumina HiSeq 2500. Molecular barcoding was employed in the preparation of TCR libraries, with unique molecular identifiers being used to normalize TCRbeta repertoire quantification. TCRdb took the public reads, trimmed them with fastp at Q25, ran MiXCR for clone calling and kept in-frame beta chains. Every CDR3 protein is listed once, alongside the most common genes and DNA of its rows. The sample table records hundreds of thousands of distinct CDR3 sequences; less than 35% of these occur just once. The ten largest clones take up approximately 2.3% of the sample. V loses 2 bases, J loses 3 bases, and the germline ends lie 12 bases apart. CDR1 and CDR2 are drawn from the germline V gene (reference sequence): GTSNPN, SVGIG. From cysteine to phenylalanine, the CDR3 is 14 amino acids long. The CDR3 DNA has 42 bases and is translated from base 1.

The sequence is built from TRBV30 and TRBJ2-3; a weak D assignment points to TRBD1 (5 bases agree). This TCR was recovered from a human donor who donated a stem cell graft to a child with aplastic anemia. The sequences come from PBMCs from the stem cell graft donor, collected from the stem cell graft. For the CDR3, the sequence is CAWSFIGVTDTQYF. The base sequence is TGTGCCTGGAGTTTTATAGGGGTTACAGATACGCAGTATTTT.